This T cell receptor beta chain appears in the sequencing data of a study of cytomegalovirus exposure and HLA in healthy donors. The overall study: The platform used for the 110 or so validation repertoires matched that of the approximately 670 first-cohort repertoires, a later analysis reported.

It was the approximately 120-subject validation cohort, separate from the roughly 700-subject first cohort, to which the donors belonged. Germline CDR1 is SQVTM and CDR2 is ANQGSEA. The V and J ends lost 5 bases and 6 bases respectively, with 10 bases between them. The CDR3 is 12 amino acids. The study, taken as a whole, reports: A few CMV-associated chains proved CMV antigen-specific in vitro. A list of 150 or so TCR beta chains associated with cytomegalovirus was given.

Points on this clone: The antigen is undetermined.

Libraries were prepared by immunoSEQ multiplex PCR; TCRdb keeps only in-frame clonotypes and omits some of them. The sample holds some 350,000 clones; 87% are singletons and the top ten take over 1%. The chain uses TRBV29-1 and TRBJ1-4, with D perhaps matching TRBD1 (5 bases). Sequences were obtained from PBMCs. The sequence was collected from a woman aged 30 to 39 in good health and CMV-seropositive. The chain's CDR3 is CSVRMGDEKLFF. For the CDR3, the DNA is TGCAGCGTTCGGATGGGGGATGAAAAACTGTTTTTT.